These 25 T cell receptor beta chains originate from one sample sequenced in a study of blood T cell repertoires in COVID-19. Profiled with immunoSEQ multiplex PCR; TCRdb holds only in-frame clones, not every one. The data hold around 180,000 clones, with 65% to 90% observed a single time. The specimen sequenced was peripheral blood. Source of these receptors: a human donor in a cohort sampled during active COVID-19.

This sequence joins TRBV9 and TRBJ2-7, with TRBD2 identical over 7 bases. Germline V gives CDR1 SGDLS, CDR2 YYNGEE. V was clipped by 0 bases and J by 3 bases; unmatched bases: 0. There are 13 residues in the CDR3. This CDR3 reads CASSVGGSYEQYF. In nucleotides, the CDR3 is TGTGCCAGCAGCGTAGGCGGGAGCTACGAGCAGTACTTC.

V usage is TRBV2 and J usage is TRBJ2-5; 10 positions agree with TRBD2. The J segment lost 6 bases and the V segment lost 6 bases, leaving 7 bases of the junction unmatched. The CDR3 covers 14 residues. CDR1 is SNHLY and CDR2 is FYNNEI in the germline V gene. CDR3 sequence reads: CASRTSSGGQTQYF. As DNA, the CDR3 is TGTGCCAGCAGAACCTCTAGCGGGGGACAGACCCAGTACTTC.

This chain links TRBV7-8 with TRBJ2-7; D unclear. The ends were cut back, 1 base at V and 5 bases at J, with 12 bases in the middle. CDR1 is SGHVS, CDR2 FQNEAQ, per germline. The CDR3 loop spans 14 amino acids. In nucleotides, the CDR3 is TGTGCCAGCAGCTTAGTGCGCGTGAGAAACGAGCAGTACTTC. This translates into CASSLVRVRNEQYF.

CDR3 amino acids: CASSLGRNSGQGTDTQYF. The CDR3 coding sequence is TGTGCCAGCAGCTTGGGCAGGAATTCGGGACAGGGCACAGATACGCAGTATTTT. The genes are TRBV11-3 and TRBJ2-3; 8 nucleotides align to TRBD1. The CDR3 length is 18 residues. V lost 3 bases and J lost 1; bases outside the gene matches: 12. Germline V gene lookup returns CDR1 SGHNT and CDR2 YENEEA.

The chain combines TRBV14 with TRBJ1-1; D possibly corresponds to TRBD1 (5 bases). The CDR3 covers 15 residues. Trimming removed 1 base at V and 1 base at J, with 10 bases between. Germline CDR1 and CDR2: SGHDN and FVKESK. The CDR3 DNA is TGTGCCAGCAGCCAAGTACGGACAACGAACACTGAAGCTTTCTTT. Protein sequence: CASSQVRTTNTEAFF.

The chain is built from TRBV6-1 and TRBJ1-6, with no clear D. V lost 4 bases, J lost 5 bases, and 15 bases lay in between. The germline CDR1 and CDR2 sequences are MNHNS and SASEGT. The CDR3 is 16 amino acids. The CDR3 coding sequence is TGTGCCAGCAGTGTTAACCCGGGGTCTGATAATTCACCCCTCCACTTT. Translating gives CASSVNPGSDNSPLHF.

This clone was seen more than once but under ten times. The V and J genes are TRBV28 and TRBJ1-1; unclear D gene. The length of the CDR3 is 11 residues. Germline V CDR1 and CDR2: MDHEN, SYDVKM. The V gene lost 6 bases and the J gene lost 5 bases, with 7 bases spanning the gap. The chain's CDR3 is CASRGWTEAFF. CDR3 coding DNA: TGTGCCAGCAGGGGCTGGACTGAAGCTTTCTTT.

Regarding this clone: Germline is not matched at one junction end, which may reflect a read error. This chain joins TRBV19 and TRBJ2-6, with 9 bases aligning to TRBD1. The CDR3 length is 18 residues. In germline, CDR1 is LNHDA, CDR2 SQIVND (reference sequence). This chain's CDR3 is CTSSTPGQGWSGANVLTF. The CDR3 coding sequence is TGTACCAGTAGTACTCCGGGACAGGGATGGTCTGGGGCCAACGTCCTGACTTTC.

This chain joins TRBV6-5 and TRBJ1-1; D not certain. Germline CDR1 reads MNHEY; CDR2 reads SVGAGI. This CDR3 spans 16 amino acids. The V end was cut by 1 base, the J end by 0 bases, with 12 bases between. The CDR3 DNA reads TGTGCCAGCAGTTACTTTGGGAGAACAATGAACACTGAAGCTTTCTTT. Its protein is CASSYFGRTMNTEAFF.

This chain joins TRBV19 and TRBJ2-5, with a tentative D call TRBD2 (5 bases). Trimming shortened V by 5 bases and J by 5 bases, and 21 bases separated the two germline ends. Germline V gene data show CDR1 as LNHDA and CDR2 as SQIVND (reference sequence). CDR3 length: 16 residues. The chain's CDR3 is CASSPGGASVMETQYF. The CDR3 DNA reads TGTGCCAGTAGTCCAGGAGGAGCTTCAGTTATGGAGACCCAGTACTTC. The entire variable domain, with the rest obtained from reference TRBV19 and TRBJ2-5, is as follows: DGGITQSPKYLFRKEGQNVTLSCEQNLNHDAMYWYRQDPGQGLRLIYYSQIVNDFQKGDIAEGYSVSREKKESFPLTVTSAQKNPTAFYLCASSPGGASVMETQYFGPGTRLLVL.

The CDR3 DNA sequence: TGTGCCAGCAGCCCCGGACTAGCGGGGCTCCAAGAGACCCAGTACTTC. Protein: CASSPGLAGLQETQYF. The chain combines TRBV9 with TRBJ2-5, with TRBD2 matching over 12 bases. The CDR3 runs 16 residues. Looked up from germline, CDR1 is SGDLS and CDR2 is YYNGEE. Trimming cost V 4 bases and J 1 base; bases outside gene matches: 5.

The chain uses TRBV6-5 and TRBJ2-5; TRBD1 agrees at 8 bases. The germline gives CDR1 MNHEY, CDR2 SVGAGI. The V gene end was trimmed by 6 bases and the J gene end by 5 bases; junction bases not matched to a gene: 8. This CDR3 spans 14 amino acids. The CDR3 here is CASRRGRGHETQYF. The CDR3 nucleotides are TGTGCCAGCAGGCGGGGCAGGGGGCACGAGACCCAGTACTTC.

The DNA for the CDR3 is TGTGCCAGCAGCTTAGGGACAGGAATTAATTCACCCCTCCACTTT. Translated, it gives CASSLGTGINSPLHF. V usage is TRBV11-2 and J usage is TRBJ1-6; 7 positions agree with TRBD1. V lost 1 base, J lost 6 bases, and 3 bases stayed unmatched. CDR1 SGHAT and CDR2 FQNNGV come from the germline V gene. The CDR3 has 15 amino acids.

CDR3 bases: TGTGCCAGCAGCCAATTCCGACAGGGAAAAAACATTCAGTACTTC. Its translation is CASSQFRQGKNIQYF. V gene TRBV5-8 combines with J gene TRBJ2-4; 7 bases map to TRBD1. The CDR3 runs 15 residues. Germline loops: CDR1 SGHTS, CDR2 YDEGEE. Unmatched junction bases numbered 8, after V lost 4 bases and J lost 4 bases. Variable domain in full (rest from reference TRBV5-8 and TRBJ2-4): EAGVTQSPTHLIKTRGQQATLRCSPISGHTSVYWYQQALGLGLQFLLWYDEGEERNRGNFPPRFSGRQFPNYSSELNVNALELEDSALYLCASSQFRQGKNIQYFGAGTRLSVL.

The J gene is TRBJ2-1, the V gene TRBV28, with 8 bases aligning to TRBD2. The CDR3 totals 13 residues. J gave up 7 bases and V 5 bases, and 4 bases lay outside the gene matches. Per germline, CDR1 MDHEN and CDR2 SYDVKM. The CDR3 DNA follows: TGTGCCAGCAGTAGAGGCGGGAGGAATGAGCAGTTCTTC. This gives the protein CASSRGGRNEQFF.

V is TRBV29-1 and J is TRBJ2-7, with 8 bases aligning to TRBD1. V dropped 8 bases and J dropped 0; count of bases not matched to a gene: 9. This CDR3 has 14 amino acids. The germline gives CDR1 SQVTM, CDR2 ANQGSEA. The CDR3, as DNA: TGCAGCTTTCAGGGGGCAGTGAGCTCCTACGAGCAGTACTTC. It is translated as CSFQGAVSSYEQYF.

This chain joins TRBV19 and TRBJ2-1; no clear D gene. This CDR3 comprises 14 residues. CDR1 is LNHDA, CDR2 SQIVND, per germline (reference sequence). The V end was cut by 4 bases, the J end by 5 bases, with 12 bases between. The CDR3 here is CASSTARQDNEQFF. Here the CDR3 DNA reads TGTGCCAGTAGTACCGCTCGCCAGGACAATGAGCAGTTCTTC.

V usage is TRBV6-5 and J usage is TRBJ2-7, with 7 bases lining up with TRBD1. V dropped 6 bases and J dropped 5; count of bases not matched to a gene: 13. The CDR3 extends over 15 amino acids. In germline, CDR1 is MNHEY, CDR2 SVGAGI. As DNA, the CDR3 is TGTGCCAGCAGCACCGCCTCGACAGGGATGAACGAGCAGTACTTC. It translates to CASSTASTGMNEQYF.

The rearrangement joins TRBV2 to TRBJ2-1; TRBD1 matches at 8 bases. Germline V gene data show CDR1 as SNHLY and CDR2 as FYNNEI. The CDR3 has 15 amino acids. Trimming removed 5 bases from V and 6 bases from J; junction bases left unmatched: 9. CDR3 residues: CASSRQGPVVNEQFF. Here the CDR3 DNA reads TGTGCCAGCAGTCGACAGGGGCCAGTTGTCAATGAGCAGTTCTTC.

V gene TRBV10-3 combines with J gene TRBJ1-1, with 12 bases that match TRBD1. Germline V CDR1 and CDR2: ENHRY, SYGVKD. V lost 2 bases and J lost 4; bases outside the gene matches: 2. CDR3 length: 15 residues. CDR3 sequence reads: CAISEPGQGATEAFF. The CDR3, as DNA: TGTGCCATCAGTGAGCCGGGACAGGGGGCCACTGAAGCTTTCTTT.

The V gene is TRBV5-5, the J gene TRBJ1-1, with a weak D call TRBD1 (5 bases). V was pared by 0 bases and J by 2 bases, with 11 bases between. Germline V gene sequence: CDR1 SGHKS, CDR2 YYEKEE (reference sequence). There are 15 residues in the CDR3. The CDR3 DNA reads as TGTGCCAGCAGCTTGGCTTACGGACATAACACTGAAGCTTTCTTT. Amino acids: CASSLAYGHNTEAFF.

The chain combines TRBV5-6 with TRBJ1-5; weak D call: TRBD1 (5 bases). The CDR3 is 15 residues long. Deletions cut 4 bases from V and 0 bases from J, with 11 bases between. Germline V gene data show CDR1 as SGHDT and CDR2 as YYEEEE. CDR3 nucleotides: TGTGCCAGCAGCCGTGTGGGGGGTAGCAATCAGCCCCAGCATTTT. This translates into CASSRVGGSNQPQHF.

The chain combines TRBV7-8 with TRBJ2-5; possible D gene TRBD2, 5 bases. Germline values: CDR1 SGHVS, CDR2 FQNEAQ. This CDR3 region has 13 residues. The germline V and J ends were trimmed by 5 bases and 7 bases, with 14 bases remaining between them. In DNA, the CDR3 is TGTGCCAGCAGCCCGGACTCCCGCGGGACCCAGTACTTC. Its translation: CASSPDSRGTQYF. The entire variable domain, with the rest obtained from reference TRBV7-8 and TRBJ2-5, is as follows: GAGVSQSPRYKVAKRGQDVALRCDPISGHVSLFWYQQALGQGPEFLTYFQNEAQLDKSGLPSDRFFAERPEGSVSTLKIQRTQQEDSAVYLCASSPDSRGTQYFGPGTRLLVL.

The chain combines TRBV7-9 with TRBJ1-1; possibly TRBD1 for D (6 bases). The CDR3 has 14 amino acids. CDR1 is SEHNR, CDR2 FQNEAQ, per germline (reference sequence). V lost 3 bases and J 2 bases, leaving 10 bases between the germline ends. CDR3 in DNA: TGTGCCAGCAGCTTGGGACAAGCCAACACTGAAGCTTTCTTT. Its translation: CASSLGQANTEAFF.

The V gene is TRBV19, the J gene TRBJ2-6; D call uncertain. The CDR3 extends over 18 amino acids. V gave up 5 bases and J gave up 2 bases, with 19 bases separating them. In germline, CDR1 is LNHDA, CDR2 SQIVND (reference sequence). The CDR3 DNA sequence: TGTGCCAGTAGTGCGAACTTGCTGATGAGAACTGGGGCCAACGTCCTGACTTTC. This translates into CASSANLLMRTGANVLTF.